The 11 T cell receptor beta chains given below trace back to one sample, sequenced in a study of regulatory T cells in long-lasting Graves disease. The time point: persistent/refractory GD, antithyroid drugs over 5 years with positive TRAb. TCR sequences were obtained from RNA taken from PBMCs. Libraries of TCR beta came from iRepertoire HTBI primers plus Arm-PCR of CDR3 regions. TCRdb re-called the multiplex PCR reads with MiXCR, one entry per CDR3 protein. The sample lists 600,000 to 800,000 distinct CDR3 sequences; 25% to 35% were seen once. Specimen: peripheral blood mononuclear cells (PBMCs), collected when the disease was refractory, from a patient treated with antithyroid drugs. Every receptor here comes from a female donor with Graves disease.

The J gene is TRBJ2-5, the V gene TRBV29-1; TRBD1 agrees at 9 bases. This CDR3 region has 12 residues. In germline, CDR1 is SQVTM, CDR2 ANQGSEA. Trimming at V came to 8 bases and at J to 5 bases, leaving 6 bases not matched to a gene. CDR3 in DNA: TGCAGCACAGGACAGGGGCGCGAGACCCAGTACTTC. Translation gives CSTGQGRETQYF. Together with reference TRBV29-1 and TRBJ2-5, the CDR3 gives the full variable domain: SAVISQKPSRDICQRGTSLTIQCQVDSQVTMMFWYRQQPGQSLTLIATANQGSEATYESGFVIDKFPISRPNLTFSTLTVSNMSPEDSSIYLCSTGQGRETQYFGPGTRLLVL.

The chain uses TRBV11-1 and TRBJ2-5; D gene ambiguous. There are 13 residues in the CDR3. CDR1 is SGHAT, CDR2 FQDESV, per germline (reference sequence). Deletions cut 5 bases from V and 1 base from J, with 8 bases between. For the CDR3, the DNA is TGTGCCAGCAGCCGACTGGCCCAAGAGACCCAGTACTTC. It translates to CASSRLAQETQYF.

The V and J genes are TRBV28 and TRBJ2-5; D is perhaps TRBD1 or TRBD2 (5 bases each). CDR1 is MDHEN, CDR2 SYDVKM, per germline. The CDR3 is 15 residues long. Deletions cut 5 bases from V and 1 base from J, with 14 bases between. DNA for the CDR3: TGTGCCAGCAGTCTCCCCCCGGGGCCCCAAGAGACCCAGTACTTC. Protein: CASSLPPGPQETQYF.

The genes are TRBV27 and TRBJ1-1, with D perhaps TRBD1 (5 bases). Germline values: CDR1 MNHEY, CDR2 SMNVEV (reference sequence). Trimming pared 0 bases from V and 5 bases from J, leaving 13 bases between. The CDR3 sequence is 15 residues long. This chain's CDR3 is CASSLSNRFETEAFF. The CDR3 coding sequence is TGTGCCAGCAGTTTATCGAACAGGTTTGAGACTGAAGCTTTCTTT.

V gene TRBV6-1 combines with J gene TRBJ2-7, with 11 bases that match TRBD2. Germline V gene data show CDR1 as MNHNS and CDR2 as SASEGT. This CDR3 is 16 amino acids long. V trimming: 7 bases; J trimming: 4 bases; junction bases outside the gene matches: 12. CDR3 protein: CASTEGTSGFVYEQYF. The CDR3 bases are TGTGCCAGCACCGAAGGGACTAGCGGTTTTGTGTACGAGCAGTACTTC.

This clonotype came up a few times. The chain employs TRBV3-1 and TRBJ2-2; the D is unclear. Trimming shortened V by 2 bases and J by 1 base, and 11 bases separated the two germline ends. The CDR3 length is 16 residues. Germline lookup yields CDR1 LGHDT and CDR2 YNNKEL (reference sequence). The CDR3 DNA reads TGTGCCAGCAGCCAACAAGCCGTCTGGAACACCGGGGAGCTGTTTTTT. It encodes CASSQQAVWNTGELFF.

The CDR3 region has the DNA TGTGCCAGCTCGCAACTAGACCCCTACGAGCAGTACTTC. Protein product: CASSQLDPYEQYF. This chain links TRBV18 with TRBJ2-7; a weak D match, TRBD2 (5 bases). CDR3 length equals 13 residues. V was shortened by 6 bases and J by 2 bases, with 11 bases between the two germline ends. Germline V CDR1 and CDR2: KGHSH, LQKENI.

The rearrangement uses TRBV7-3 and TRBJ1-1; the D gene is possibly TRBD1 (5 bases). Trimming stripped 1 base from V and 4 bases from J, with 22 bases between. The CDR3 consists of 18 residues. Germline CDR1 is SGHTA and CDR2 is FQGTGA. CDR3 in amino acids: CASSLRGFRAGIGTEAFF. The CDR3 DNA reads TGTGCCAGCAGCTTAAGGGGGTTCAGGGCAGGAATAGGCACTGAAGCTTTCTTT. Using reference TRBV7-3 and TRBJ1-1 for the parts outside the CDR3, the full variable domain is GAGVSQTPSNKVTEKGKYVELRCDPISGHTALYWYRQSLGQGPEFLIYFQGTGAADDSGLPNDRFFAVRPEGSVSTLKIQRTERGDSAVYLCASSLRGFRAGIGTEAFFGQGTRLTVV.

CDR3 DNA: TGCAGTGCTTCCTACGGACAGGGGGCTGATCAGCCCCAGCATTTT. This encodes CSASYGQGADQPQHF. The genes are TRBV20-1 and TRBJ1-5, with 11 positions matching TRBD1. This CDR3 is built from 15 residues. Trimming removed 5 bases from V and 5 bases from J; junction bases left unmatched: 8. Germline V CDR1 and CDR2: DFQATT, SNEGSKA (reference sequence).

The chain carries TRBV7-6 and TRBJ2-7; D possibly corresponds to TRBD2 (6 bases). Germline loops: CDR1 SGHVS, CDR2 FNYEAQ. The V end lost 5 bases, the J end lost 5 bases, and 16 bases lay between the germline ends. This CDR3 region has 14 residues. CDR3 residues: CASSALLAGNEQYF. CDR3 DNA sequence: TGTGCCAGCAGCGCTCTACTAGCTGGCAACGAGCAGTACTTC.

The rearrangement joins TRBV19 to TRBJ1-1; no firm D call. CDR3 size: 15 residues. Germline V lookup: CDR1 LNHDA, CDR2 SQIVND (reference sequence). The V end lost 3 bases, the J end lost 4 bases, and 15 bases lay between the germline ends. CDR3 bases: TGTGCCAGTAGTATTTCGCAGGTCGGAAGCACTGAAGCTTTCTTT. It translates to CASSISQVGSTEAFF.